This TCR beta chain was captured in a study of blood T cells in healthy people across ages. Germline-derived CDR1 and CDR2 are LGHDT and YNNKEL (reference sequence). CDR3 length equals 18 residues. V was pared by 0 bases and J by 6 bases, with 8 bases of the junction left unmatched. A second roughly 7 to 12 cycle PCR used barcoded and J-beta primers. From the 5' RACE reads, TCRdb called clonotypes with MiXCR, one entry per CDR3 protein. The sample has roughly 1.4 million distinct CDR3 sequences, approximately 60% seen once. This clonotype was counted only a few times. This receptor was identified in a man aged 18 to 30 in good health. The specimen sequenced was blood. The chain couples TRBV3-1 to TRBJ2-2, with TRBD2 matching 12 bases. The CDR3 region is CASSQDAGLAGYSGELFF. CDR3 in DNA: TGTGCCAGCAGCCAAGACGCAGGACTAGCGGGATATTCCGGGGAGCTGTTTTTT. The full variable domain, completed using reference TRBV3-1 and TRBJ2-2, is DTAVSQTPKYLVTQMGNDKSIKCEQNLGHDTMYWYKQDSKKFLKIMFSYNNKELIINETVPNRFSPKSPDKAHLNLHINSLELGDSAVYFCASSQDAGLAGYSGELFFGEGSRLTVL.